These 29 T cell receptor beta chains share one sample of origin, sequenced in a study of T cell repertoires in cytomegalovirus infection. TCRdb re-analysed the reads in MiXCR, keeping a single row per CDR3 protein. This sample has tens of thousands of distinct CDR3 sequences, with around a fifth found just once. The antigens for these receptors are not known. The sample in question was CD8+ T cells from cultured PBMCs, obtained from culture after CMV antigen stimulation. The source is a human donor in good health (CMV status not recorded). Some clones in this sample may be carry-over from other donors' samples.

This clonotype has more than one count but fewer than ten. The V gene is TRBV28, the J gene TRBJ1-2; perhaps TRBD1 as D (6 bases). The CDR3 runs to 18 residues. Trimming took 3 bases from V and 2 from J, leaving 22 bases between them. Germline values: CDR1 MDHEN, CDR2 SYDVKM. CDR3 loop: CASSLDGGASTFNYGYTF. CDR3 DNA: TGTGCCAGCAGTTTGGACGGGGGGGCCTCGACCTTCAACTATGGCTACACCTTC.

The chain uses TRBV7-2 and TRBJ2-7, with a tentative D call TRBD2 (7 bases). Looked up from germline, CDR1 is SGHTA and CDR2 is FQGNSA. Trimming cost V 5 bases and J 2 bases, with 13 bases left between them. CDR3 length: 14 amino acids. The DNA of the CDR3 is TGTGCCAGCAGCGCGAGGGGGGGTCCCTACGAGCAGTACTTC. This encodes CASSARGGPYEQYF.

The V gene is TRBV7-8, the J gene TRBJ2-3; D not resolved. The CDR3 extends over 12 amino acids. Germline V gene sequence: CDR1 SGHVS, CDR2 FQNEAQ. V was clipped by 6 bases and J by 2 bases, with 6 bases between them. Written as DNA, the CDR3 is TGTGCCAGCAGGGTCAACACAGATACGCAGTATTTT. The encoded protein is CASRVNTDTQYF. Variable domain in full (rest from reference TRBV7-8 and TRBJ2-3): GAGVSQSPRYKVAKRGQDVALRCDPISGHVSLFWYQQALGQGPEFLTYFQNEAQLDKSGLPSDRFFAERPEGSVSTLKIQRTQQEDSAVYLCASRVNTDTQYFGPGTRLTVL.

The V gene is TRBV7-4, the J gene TRBJ1-2; 7 bases line up with TRBD1. Germline CDR1 and CDR2: SGHVT and SQSDAQ. This CDR3 has 15 residues. The junction had 8 bases not matched to a gene; V was cut back by 4 bases and J by 3 bases. The CDR3 here is CASSSSRGPDYGYTF. Written as DNA, the CDR3 is TGTGCCAGCAGCTCATCGAGGGGGCCGGACTATGGCTACACCTTC.

The CDR3 region is CASSHIPGKNYGYTF. In nucleotides, the CDR3 is TGTGCCAGCAGCCACATCCCCGGGAAGAACTATGGCTACACCTTC. V gene TRBV7-2 combines with J gene TRBJ1-2, with D uncertain. The germline V gene encodes CDR1 SGHTA and CDR2 FQGNSA. The length of the CDR3 is 15 residues. Deletions cut 5 bases from V and 2 bases from J, with 15 bases between. Variable domain in full (rest from reference TRBV7-2 and TRBJ1-2): GAGVSQSPSNKVTEKGKDVELRCDPISGHTALYWYRQSLGQGLEFLIYFQGNSAPDKSGLPSDRFSAERTGGSVSTLTIQRTQQEDSAVYLCASSHIPGKNYGYTFGSGTRLTVV.

This clonotype was counted only a few times. The chain recombines TRBV11-3 with TRBJ2-5; TRBD2 might be the D (5 bases). Deletions cut 5 bases from V and 0 bases from J, with 10 bases between. Germline V lookup: CDR1 SGHNT, CDR2 YENEEA. The CDR3 runs 14 residues. The CDR3: CASSPEGDQETQYF. The CDR3 nucleotides read TGTGCCAGCAGCCCAGAGGGAGACCAAGAGACCCAGTACTTC.

This clonotype was seen a handful of times. V gene TRBV28 combines with J gene TRBJ2-5, with TRBD1 matching over 7 bases. Germline lookup yields CDR1 MDHEN and CDR2 SYDVKM. The ends lost 6 bases at V and 0 bases at J; junction bases unmatched: 1. This CDR3 is 13 amino acids long. CDR3 amino acids: CASSTGDQETQYF. CDR3 in DNA: TGTGCCAGCAGCACAGGGGACCAAGAGACCCAGTACTTC. Full variable domain (rest looked up from reference TRBV28 and TRBJ2-5): DVKVTQSSRYLVKRTGEKVFLECVQDMDHENMFWYRQDPGLGLRLIYFSYDVKMKEKGDIPEGYSVSREKKERFSLILESASTNQTSMYLCASSTGDQETQYFGPGTRLLVL.

The chain joins TRBV7-9 to TRBJ1-2, with 10 bases fitting TRBD1. The germline CDR1 and CDR2 sequences are SEHNR and FQNEAQ (reference sequence). The CDR3 runs 16 residues. Germline trimming cut 4 bases from V and 2 bases from J; bases unmatched to any gene: 7. The CDR3: CASSYRDRGRNYGYTF. In nucleotides, the CDR3 is TGTGCCAGCAGCTACCGGGACAGGGGTAGGAACTATGGCTACACCTTC.

This clonotype was counted between two and nine times. The gene calls are TRBV6-6 and TRBJ1-1; 9 bases match TRBD1. The length of the CDR3 is 14 residues. CDR1 MNHNY and CDR2 SVGAGI come from the germline V gene (reference sequence). V was pared by 6 bases and J by 5 bases, with 7 bases of the junction left unmatched. CDR3 amino acids: CASSDTGGWTEAFF. The CDR3 nucleotides read TGTGCCAGCAGCGACACAGGGGGCTGGACTGAAGCTTTCTTT.

In the case of this clonotype: The germline gene is not matched at one end of the junction; a read error may be the cause. The chain joins TRBV4-1 to TRBJ2-7; D might be TRBD2 (5 bases). The germline gives CDR1 MGHRA, CDR2 YSYEKL. This CDR3 region has 15 residues. The CDR3 here is CASSRGTSSSYEQYF. CDR3 sequence (DNA): TGTGCCAGCAGCCGGGGAACCTCCAGCTCCTACGAGCAGTACTTC.

In this sample, this clonotype turned up a few times. The rearrangement links TRBV13 to TRBJ2-1; 7 nucleotides align to TRBD1. V gave up 0 bases and J gave up 2 bases; unmatched junction bases: 4. The CDR3 sequence is 16 residues long. CDR1 and CDR2 from the germline V gene are PRHDT and FYEKMQ (reference sequence). The CDR3 nucleotides read TGTGCCAGCAGCTTAGGCCGAGGGGGCCCCTACAATGAGCAGTTCTTC. This codes for CASSLGRGGPYNEQFF.

The sample holds one count of this clonotype. The chain carries TRBV7-6 and TRBJ2-3; D may match TRBD1 or TRBD2 (5 bases each). Trimming stripped 2 bases from V and 0 bases from J, with 12 bases between. The CDR3 runs 16 residues. The germline gives CDR1 SGHVS, CDR2 FNYEAQ. In nucleotides, the CDR3 is TGTGCCAGCAGCTTACGGGACGGGAAGAGCACAGATACGCAGTATTTT. Encoded protein: CASSLRDGKSTDTQYF. Looking up the rest from reference TRBV7-6 and TRBJ2-3 gives the full variable domain: GAGVSQSPRYKVTKRGQDVALRCDPISGHVSLYWYRQALGQGPEFLTYFNYEAQQDKSGLPNDRFSAERPEGSISTLTIQRTEQRDSAMYRCASSLRDGKSTDTQYFGPGTRLTVL.

This clonotype was seen only a few times. The chain couples TRBV7-8 to TRBJ1-1; 7 bases fit TRBD1. Germline lookup yields CDR1 SGHVS and CDR2 FQNEAQ. V trimming: 3 bases; J trimming: 3 bases; junction bases outside the gene matches: 10. The CDR3 is 16 residues long. The CDR3 DNA sequence: TGTGCCAGCAGCTTCGATCCTCGTACAGGGGACACTGAAGCTTTCTTT. Translated, it gives CASSFDPRTGDTEAFF.

CDR3 nucleotide sequence: TGTGCCAGCAGCCCAGGGACAGACTACAATGAGCAGTTCTTC. This codes for CASSPGTDYNEQFF. The V and J genes are TRBV5-6 and TRBJ2-1; 7 bases agree with TRBD1. The CDR3 has 14 amino acids. Germline loops: CDR1 SGHDT, CDR2 YYEEEE. The V gene end was trimmed by 4 bases and the J gene end by 3 bases; junction bases not matched to a gene: 4.

This clonotype has more than one count but fewer than ten. The chain carries TRBV7-2 and TRBJ2-7, with 9 bases lining up with TRBD2. Trimming cost V 1 base and J 3 bases; bases outside gene matches: 7. The CDR3 is 16 amino acids. The V gene's germline CDR1 is SGHTA and CDR2 FQGNSA. The CDR3 region is CASSLVGSGRFYEQYF. Written as DNA, the CDR3 is TGTGCCAGCAGCTTAGTGGGTAGCGGGAGATTCTACGAGCAGTACTTC.

This clonotype showed up just a few times. This chain joins TRBV6-5 and TRBJ2-7, with a possible D match to TRBD2 (6 bases). Germline-derived CDR1 and CDR2 are MNHEY and SVGAGI. V was trimmed by 4 bases and J by 6 bases, leaving 7 bases between them. The CDR3 is 11 residues long. As DNA, the CDR3 is TGTGCCAGCAGTTGGGGGGTCGAGCAGTACTTC. It encodes CASSWGVEQYF.

The V call is TRBV6-1, the J call TRBJ2-2; maybe TRBD2 (5 bases). The germline V gene encodes CDR1 MNHNS and CDR2 SASEGT. V was cut by 6 bases and J by 7 bases, with 9 bases left in between. The CDR3 consists of 12 residues. CDR3 DNA sequence: TGTGCCAGCAGCCCCGCGGGCGGGGAGCTGTTTTTT. Its protein is CASSPAGGELFF.

The rearrangement joins TRBV7-3 to TRBJ2-2; 7 bases align to TRBD2. The CDR3 has 15 residues. Germline lookup yields CDR1 SGHTA and CDR2 FQGTGA. Germline trimming cut 3 bases from V and 1 base from J; bases unmatched to any gene: 2. The CDR3 coding sequence is TGTGCCAGCAGCTTGGGGGGGGAGAACACCGGGGAGCTGTTTTTT. Its protein product is CASSLGGENTGELFF.

This clonotype was picked up a small number of times. The V and J genes are TRBV7-2 and TRBJ2-7, with D perhaps TRBD1 (5 bases). The V gene lost 0 bases and the J gene lost 3 bases, with 15 bases spanning the gap. Per germline, CDR1 SGHTA and CDR2 FQGNSA. This CDR3 is built from 16 residues. This CDR3 is CASSLASGRGDYEQYF. CDR3 DNA sequence: TGTGCCAGCAGCTTAGCGTCAGGTAGGGGTGACTACGAGCAGTACTTC.

The V gene is TRBV27, the J gene TRBJ2-7; 11 positions match TRBD2. J gave up 7 bases and V 3 bases, and 14 bases lay outside the gene matches. Germline V gene sequence: CDR1 MNHEY, CDR2 SMNVEV (reference sequence). The CDR3 is 17 amino acids. In nucleotides, the CDR3 is TGTGCCAGCAGTTTTGCAGTAGCGGGAGGGCCATCGAGTGAGCAGTACTTC. It is translated as CASSFAVAGGPSSEQYF.

Only a few counts were recorded for this clonotype. The rearrangement uses TRBV11-2 and TRBJ2-5; 12 nucleotides match TRBD2. The V gene's germline CDR1 is SGHAT and CDR2 FQNNGV. The CDR3 is 16 amino acids. V shed 6 bases, J shed 4 bases, and the junction held 9 bases outside the gene matches. CDR3 coding DNA: TGTGCCAGCAGACCTCCTAGCGGGGGGGCCCGAGAGACCCAGTACTTC. It yields the protein CASRPPSGGARETQYF.

This clonotype was detected a few times. This chain uses TRBV28 with TRBJ2-2; 9 bases are a match to TRBD1. The CDR3 consists of 15 residues. J was trimmed by 3 bases and V by 6 bases; bases with no gene match: 5. Germline CDR1 MDHEN, CDR2 SYDVKM. The CDR3 sequence: CASSGQGYDTGELFF. DNA of the CDR3: TGTGCCAGCAGCGGACAGGGGTACGACACCGGGGAGCTGTTTTTT.

The CDR3 region is CASSSPPQREGHPSSYNEQFF. The CDR3 nucleotides read TGTGCCAGCAGCTCCCCCCCCCAGCGGGAGGGTCACCCGAGCTCCTACAATGAGCAGTTCTTC. V is TRBV7-2 and J is TRBJ2-1; 10 bases match TRBD2. From germline, CDR1 is SGHTA and CDR2 FQGNSA. Unmatched junction bases numbered 18, after V lost 4 bases and J lost 0 bases. The CDR3 covers 21 residues.

V and J are TRBV7-2 and TRBJ2-1, with TRBD2 matching over 7 bases. The CDR3 loop spans 14 amino acids. Looked up from germline, CDR1 is SGHTA and CDR2 is FQGNSA. Trimming cost V 5 bases and J 8 bases; bases outside gene matches: 9. CDR3 sequence reads: CASSIGAGGDEQFF. The CDR3 DNA follows: TGTGCCAGCAGCATAGGGGCTGGGGGGGATGAGCAGTTCTTC. Complete variable domain (other parts from reference TRBV7-2 and TRBJ2-1): GAGVSQSPSNKVTEKGKDVELRCDPISGHTALYWYRQSLGQGLEFLIYFQGNSAPDKSGLPSDRFSAERTGGSVSTLTIQRTQQEDSAVYLCASSIGAGGDEQFFGPGTRLTVL.

This clonotype has a handful of counts. J is TRBJ2-5 and V is TRBV7-9; 8 nucleotides match TRBD1. From germline, CDR1 is SEHNR and CDR2 FQNEAQ (reference sequence). The CDR3 covers 16 residues. V lost 5 bases and J lost 9; bases outside the gene matches: 17. The CDR3 DNA follows: TGTGCCAGCAGCCCAACGGGGCAGGGGGCGACGACAGCCCAGTACTTC. This codes for CASSPTGQGATTAQYF. Complete variable domain (other parts from reference TRBV7-9 and TRBJ2-5): DTGVSQNPRHKITKRGQNVTFRCDPISEHNRLYWYRQTLGQGPEFLTYFQNEAQLEKSRLLSDRFSAERPKGSFSTLEIQRTEQGDSAMYLCASSPTGQGATTAQYFGPGTRLLVL.

The table lists this clonotype with many counts. This chain connects TRBV27 to TRBJ2-7; D is unresolved. CDR1 and CDR2 (germline): MNHEY, SMNVEV (reference sequence). Trimming pared 3 bases from V and 3 bases from J, leaving 12 bases between. This CDR3 has 14 residues. The CDR3 DNA reads TGTGCCAGCAGTTTGTTAGGACGCCACTACGAGCAGTACTTC. Protein sequence: CASSLLGRHYEQYF.

The chain is built from TRBV7-4 and TRBJ1-1; D is ambiguous. Trimming cost V 3 bases and J 6 bases, with 5 bases left between them. This CDR3 contains 11 residues. Germline values: CDR1 SGHVT, CDR2 SQSDAQ. CDR3 sequence: CASSLSAEAFF. As DNA, the CDR3 is TGTGCCAGCAGCTTGTCGGCTGAAGCTTTCTTT.

This clonotype has just a few counts. J is TRBJ1-5 and V is TRBV7-2; D ambiguous. This CDR3 spans 12 amino acids. The V gene's germline CDR1 is SGHTA and CDR2 FQGNSA. Trimming left V 4 bases short and J 7 bases short, with 8 bases between. The CDR3 coding sequence is TGTGCCAGCAGCTCCTTGGGGCAGCCCCAGCATTTT. The encoded protein is CASSSLGQPQHF.

V is TRBV6-2 or TRBV6-3 and J is TRBJ2-1; TRBD2 matches at 12 bases. CDR3 length: 20 amino acids. Germline CDR1 is MNHEY and CDR2 is SVGEGT. Losses at the gene ends were 0 bases for V and 1 base for J; bases not matched to a gene: 10. The CDR3 protein is CASSYSKSPSGRGSYNEQFF. In DNA, the CDR3 is TGTGCCAGCAGTTACTCCAAGTCCCCTAGCGGGAGGGGGTCCTACAATGAGCAGTTCTTC.